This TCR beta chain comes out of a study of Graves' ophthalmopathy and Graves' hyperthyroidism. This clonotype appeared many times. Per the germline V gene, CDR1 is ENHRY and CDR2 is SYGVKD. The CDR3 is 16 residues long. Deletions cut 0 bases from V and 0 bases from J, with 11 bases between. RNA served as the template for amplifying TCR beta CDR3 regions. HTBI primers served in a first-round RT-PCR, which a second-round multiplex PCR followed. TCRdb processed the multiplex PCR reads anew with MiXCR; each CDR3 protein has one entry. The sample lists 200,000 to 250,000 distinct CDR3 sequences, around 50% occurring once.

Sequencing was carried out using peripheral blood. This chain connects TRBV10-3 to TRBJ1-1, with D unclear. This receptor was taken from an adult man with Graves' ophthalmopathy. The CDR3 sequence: CAISESRAGLNTEAFF. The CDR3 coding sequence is TGTGCCATCAGTGAGTCGAGGGCAGGCCTGAACACTGAAGCTTTCTTT.